The sample holds many counts of the clone carrying this T cell receptor beta chain. This record belongs to a study of T cells in Graves' hyperthyroidism and ophthalmopathy. At the level of the study: Specimen type is peripheral blood, collected at initial diagnosis prior to any treatment.

The CDR3 spans 14 residues. V lost 8 bases to trimming and J lost 7 bases; unmatched junction nucleotides: 8. The V gene's germline CDR1 is SNHLY and CDR2 FYNNEI. Exclusions: uncontrolled infection, other autoimmune disease, pregnancy, lactation. Orbital computed tomography, thyroid ultrasound, serum thyroxine and TRAb, and clinical symptoms together informed the diagnoses. Template material for amplifying TCR beta CDR3 regions consisted of RNA transcripts. A set of HTBI primers served as the primers for a first-round RT-PCR of the TCR CDR3. TCRdb re-derived calls from the multiplex PCR reads in MiXCR, one entry per CDR3 protein. The table has approximately 430,000 distinct CDR3 sequences, approximately 14% seen once.

The source of this sequence is a woman aged 18-29 years with Graves' hyperthyroidism. The specimen sequenced was blood. The chain joins TRBV2 to TRBJ1-5; 10 nucleotides line up with TRBD1. The CDR3 DNA sequence: TGTGCCAGCGGGTTGGGACAGGGGACCCAGCCCCAGCATTTT. Residues: CASGLGQGTQPQHF.